These T cell receptor beta chains were read from a single sample in a study of siplizumab effects on memory and regulatory T cells. TCRdb keeps only in-frame clones here, not all; method: immunoSEQ multiplex PCR. Seen here are about 72,000 clones, more than 80% observed once, and the top ten hold 25% to 35%. The sample was CD8+ T cells sorted from blood. The receptors shown here come from a human donor in good health. Both conserved end residues are part of each CDR3. D genes are given only for firm matches. The size field is filled for only some rows; it gives once, few, many or a size class.

>few|NA|TRBV29-1|TRBJ2-7
CSVTGTGTYEQYF
TGCAGCGTTACCGGGACTGGTACCTACGAGCAGTACTTC
>NA|NA|TRBV7-9|TRBJ2-7
CASSTGLIYEQYF
TGTGCCAGCAGCACCGGACTCATCTACGAGCAGTACTTC
>NA|NA|TRBV18|TRBJ1-5
CASSPLGDSNQPQHF
TGTGCCAGCTCACCACTGGGGGATAGCAATCAGCCCCAGCATTTT
>NA|NA|TRBV16|TRBJ1-2
CASSQSWAFGVYGYTF
TGTGCCAGCAGCCAATCGTGGGCGTTTGGGGTCTATGGCTACACCTTC
>NA|TRBD1|TRBV19|TRBJ2-7
CASSIGGQGYEQYF
TGTGCCAGTAGTATAGGAGGACAGGGCTACGAGCAGTACTTC
>NA|NA|TRBV27|TRBJ1-2
CASSYRTAANYGYTF
TGTGCCAGCAGTTATCGGACGGCAGCTAACTATGGCTACACCTTC
>few|TRBD1|TRBV4-1|TRBJ2-1
CASSTVTGDEQFF
TGCGCCAGCAGCACTGTGACAGGGGATGAGCAGTTCTTC
>NA|NA|TRBV11-2|TRBJ2-7
CASSPPQGFYEQYF
TGTGCCAGCAGCCCTCCCCAGGGATTCTACGAGCAGTACTTC
>NA|NA|TRBV14|TRBJ2-1
CASSQRGWGNEQFF
TGTGCCAGCAGCCAGAGGGGATGGGGCAATGAGCAGTTCTTC
>NA|TRBD1|TRBV2|TRBJ2-7
CASSEGQGYSSYEQYF
TGTGCCAGCAGTGAAGGACAGGGCTATAGCTCCTACGAGCAGTACTTC
>NA|TRBD1|TRBV25-1|TRBJ1-2
CASSEPATGSHGYTF
TGTGCCAGCAGTGAACCCGCGACAGGGTCTCATGGCTACACCTTC
>once|NA|TRBV5-4|TRBJ2-3
CASSQLTDTQYF
TGTGCCAGCAGCCAACTCACAGATACGCAGTATTTT
>NA|NA|TRBV6-6|TRBJ1-5
CASSFSRSNQPQHF
TGTGCCAGCAGTTTCAGCAGAAGCAATCAGCCCCAGCATTTT
>NA|TRBD1|TRBV5-1|TRBJ1-1
CASSLAGGQGGLTFF
TGCGCCAGCAGCTTGGCGGGGGGACAGGGTGGTTTGACTTTCTTT
>NA|NA|TRBV5-4|TRBJ1-2
CASSLEPGLNYGYTF
TGTGCCAGCAGCTTGGAGCCGGGTCTAAACTATGGCTACACCTTC
>NA|NA|TRBV2|TRBJ1-3
CASIEGGPGNTIYF
TGTGCCAGCATTGAGGGGGGGCCGGGAAACACCATATATTTT
>NA|NA|TRBV4-1|TRBJ2-7
CASSQVMGSTYEQYF
TGCGCCAGCAGCCAAGTGATGGGGTCGACCTACGAGCAGTACTTC
>NA|NA|TRBV11-2|TRBJ1-1
CASSLNDLNTEAFF
TGTGCCAGCAGCTTAAATGACTTGAACACTGAAGCTTTCTTT
>NA|NA|TRBV6-5|TRBJ2-1
CASSYSIRLSYNEQFF
TGTGCCAGCAGTTACTCGATAAGGCTATCCTACAATGAGCAGTTCTTC
>few|TRBD1|TRBV29-1|TRBJ1-4
CSVAGQGAEKLFF
TGCAGCGTAGCCGGACAGGGGGCGGAAAAACTGTTTTTT
>NA|TRBD1|TRBV5-1|TRBJ2-7
CASSNWDRAAYEQYF
TGCGCCAGCAGCAATTGGGACAGGGCCGCCTACGAGCAGTACTTC
>once|NA|TRBV4-2|TRBJ2-2
CASTSTLTGELFF
TGTGCCAGCACCTCCACCCTCACCGGGGAGCTGTTTTTT
>NA|NA|TRBV27|TRBJ1-1
CASSWSSNTEAFF
TGTGCCAGCAGTTGGAGCTCGAACACTGAAGCTTTCTTT
>once|TRBD1|TRBV6-6|TRBJ2-1
CASIAGTGFYGEQFF
TGTGCCAGCATCGCCGGGACAGGGTTTTACGGTGAGCAGTTCTTC
>NA|TRBD2|TRBV4-1|TRBJ2-5
CASSPIPGLGETQYF
TGCGCCAGCAGCCCAATTCCGGGACTAGGAGAGACCCAGTACTTC
>NA|TRBD2|TRBV5-1|TRBJ2-1
CASSYGGDYNEQFF
TGCGCCAGCAGCTACGGGGGGGATTACAATGAGCAGTTCTTC
>NA|NA|TRBV5-1|TRBJ2-5
CASSFGMTAQYF
TGCGCCAGCAGCTTTGGGATGACAGCCCAGTACTTC
>NA|NA|TRBV2|TRBJ1-4
CATSPRGATNEKLFF
TGTGCCACCAGCCCGCGTGGGGCAACTAATGAAAAACTGTTTTTT
>few|NA|TRBV29-1|TRBJ2-7
CSVESQGEQYF
TGCAGCGTTGAAAGCCAGGGAGAGCAGTACTTC
>NA|NA|TRBV27|TRBJ1-1
CASSPRKGGMNTEAFF
TGTGCCAGCAGTCCCCGAAAGGGTGGGATGAACACTGAAGCTTTCTTT
>NA|NA|TRBV19|TRBJ2-1
CASSIGGLNEQFF
TGTGCCAGTAGTATTGGGGGACTTAATGAGCAGTTCTTC
>few|NA|TRBV19|TRBJ1-5
CASGEGRLPQHF
TGTGCCAGTGGTGAGGGTAGGTTGCCCCAGCATTTT
>NA|NA|TRBV29-1|TRBJ1-5
CSVGPDSNQPQHF
TGCAGCGTTGGACCGGATAGCAATCAGCCCCAGCATTTT
>NA|NA|TRBV27|TRBJ1-5
CASSRGDANQPQHF
TGTGCCAGCAGTCGAGGGGATGCCAATCAGCCCCAGCATTTT
>NA|TRBD2|TRBV7-9|TRBJ2-2
CASSSWTSPTAELFF
TGTGCCAGCAGTAGCTGGACTAGCCCCACCGCGGAGCTGTTTTTT
>NA|NA|TRBV5-1|TRBJ2-3
CASYGLVSTDTQYF
TGCGCCAGCTATGGGCTAGTCAGCACAGATACGCAGTATTTT
>NA|NA|TRBV21-1|TRBJ2-5
CASTSPNRRGGGETQYF
TGTGCCAGCACCTCGCCGAATAGACGGGGTGGGGGAGAGACCCAGTACTTC
>NA|NA|TRBV7-8|TRBJ1-5
CASSYPGVGQPQHF
TGTGCCAGCAGCTACCCAGGGGTAGGTCAGCCCCAGCATTTT
>NA|NA|TRBV7-6|TRBJ2-7
CASSGVADEQYF
TGTGCCAGCAGTGGGGTTGCGGACGAGCAGTACTTC
>NA|NA|TRBV4-1|TRBJ2-7
CASSRVGAVYEQYF
TGCGCCAGCAGCCGGGTGGGGGCGGTCTACGAGCAGTACTTC
>NA|TRBD2|TRBV2|TRBJ2-2
CASTLEIGLAISPNTGELFF
TGTGCCAGCACCCTAGAGATAGGACTAGCGATATCCCCGAACACCGGGGAGCTGTTTTTT
>NA|NA|TRBV20-1|TRBJ1-2
CSALQGLTF
TGCAGTGCTCTTCAAGGGCTAACCTTC
>NA|NA|TRBV27|TRBJ2-1
CASSLSAGTSYNEQFF
TGTGCCAGCAGTTTATCAGCAGGGACCTCCTACAATGAGCAGTTCTTC
>NA|NA|TRBV7-9|TRBJ2-5
CASSTREYQETQYF
TGTGCCAGCAGCACCAGGGAGTACCAAGAGACCCAGTACTTC
>NA|NA|TRBV7-8|TRBJ2-2
CASSFPRRQPNTGELFF
TGTGCCAGCAGCTTTCCCCGAAGACAGCCGAACACCGGGGAGCTGTTTTTT
>NA|NA|TRBV5-1|TRBJ2-3
CASRPPPADTQYF
TGCGCCAGCAGACCCCCCCCGGCAGATACGCAGTATTTT
>once|NA|TRBV7-9|TRBJ2-1
CASSGSSSSDEQFF
TGTGCCAGCTCGGGTAGTTCTAGTTCCGATGAGCAGTTCTTC
>once|NA|TRBV27|TRBJ2-3
CASSFGSDTQYF
TGTGCCAGCAGTTTCGGATCAGATACGCAGTATTTT
>NA|NA|TRBV5-6|TRBJ1-4
CASTHASNEKLFF
TGTGCCAGCACCCACGCCTCTAATGAAAAACTGTTTTTT
>NA|TRBD1|TRBV14|TRBJ1-2
CASSQPGQGSDGYTF
TGTGCCAGCAGCCAGCCGGGACAGGGGAGTGATGGCTACACCTTC
>NA|NA|TRBV7-2|TRBJ2-7
CASSPKVDSSYEQYF
TGTGCCAGCAGCCCAAAGGTAGACAGCTCCTACGAGCAGTACTTC
>once|TRBD1|TRBV19|TRBJ2-4
CASSPYRGAKNIQYF
TGTGCCAGTAGTCCTTACAGGGGGGCCAAAAACATTCAGTACTTC
>NA|TRBD2|TRBV7-2|TRBJ2-7
CASSLVSGSSPPDAREYF
TGTGCCAGCAGCTTAGTTAGCGGGAGTTCCCCACCTGATGCGAGAGAGTACTTC
>NA|TRBD1|TRBV11-2|TRBJ2-1
CASSLKEPGQGPGNEQFF
TGTGCCAGCAGCTTAAAGGAGCCAGGACAGGGGCCGGGCAATGAGCAGTTCTTC
>NA|TRBD1|TRBV7-9|TRBJ2-5
CASSNWTGGEETQYF
TGTGCCAGCAGCAACTGGACAGGGGGCGAAGAGACCCAGTACTTC
>NA|TRBD1|TRBV6-5|TRBJ2-7
CASSSGQRAYEQYF
TGTGCCAGCAGTTCGGGACAGAGAGCCTACGAGCAGTACTTC
>NA|NA|TRBV5-6|TRBJ1-5
CASRPWTDDQPQHF
TGTGCCAGCAGACCGTGGACAGACGATCAGCCCCAGCATTTT
>NA|TRBD2|TRBV6-4|TRBJ2-3
CASSDGAGDTDTQYF
TGTGCCAGCAGTGACGGAGCGGGAGACACAGATACGCAGTATTTT
>NA|TRBD2|TRBV11-2|TRBJ2-1
CASSLDLREGLLSGEQFF
TGTGCCAGCAGCTTAGATCTCCGGGAGGGTCTCCTAAGCGGTGAGCAGTTCTTC